This T cell receptor (beta chain) was captured by sequencing in a study of B cell selection in AIRE deficiency. Whole-study findings and limits: Of 3657 shared Treg TCRbeta sequences, about 30% were healthy-only, more than 7.5% patient-only. Healthy Tconv contained roughly two fifths of shared healthy Treg sequences; only TCRbeta sequenced. Shared Treg sequences were biased toward short CDR3s with few non-templated nucleotide insertions. In TCRBV usage, CDR3 length and diversity, patient Tconv and Treg cells matched healthy donors.

Generated by immunoSEQ multiplex PCR, the TCRdb table keeps only in-frame clones and is missing some. The sample has some 25,000 clones; roughly 96% are singletons. The sorted conventional CD4 T cells were gated as CD4+CD127+. In the case of this clone: Its specificity is not known.

Germline lookup yields CDR1 MDHEN and CDR2 SYDVKM. V was clipped by 6 bases and J by 3 bases, with 18 bases between them. This CDR3 region has 15 residues. Input material: conventional CD4+ T cells sorted from PBMCs. V usage is TRBV28 and J usage is TRBJ2-7; a weak D match, TRBD2 (6 bases). The TCR comes from a human donor with AIRE deficiency. CDR3 sequence: CASRGIEGRNYEQYF. In DNA, the CDR3 is TGTGCCAGCAGGGGTATTGAAGGGAGGAACTACGAGCAGTACTTC.